The rows below give T cell receptor beta chains drawn from one sample of a study of tumor-infiltrating lymphocytes in primary liver carcinoma. Each CDR3 protein is one row after TCRdb ran MiXCR on the multiplex PCR reads. The sample consists of 300,000 to 350,000 distinct CDR3 sequences, roughly 61% of them appearing once. Sequenced material: peripheral blood. Receptors were obtained from a man between 40 and 49 years old with primary liver carcinoma and hepatitis B virus infection. The CDR3 runs from the conserved cysteine through the conserved F or W. D genes are given only for firm matches. The size field is filled for only some rows; it gives once, few, many or a size class.

v_gene	len	abundance	j_gene	d_gene	CDR3nt	CDR3aa
TRBV11-2	18	-	TRBJ2-6	-	TGTGCCAGCAGCTTAGGGCCAGGGCACAGCTCTGGGGCCAACGTCCTGACTTTC	CASSLGPGHSSGANVLTF
TRBV7-9	14	-	TRBJ2-5	TRBD2	TGTGCCAGCAGCGCGCTAGCGGGGCAAGAGACCCAGTACTTC	CASSALAGQETQYF
TRBV6-6	14	once	TRBJ2-7	-	TGTGACAGCAGTTACACAGAGGACACCTACGAGCAGTACTTC	CDSSYTEDTYEQYF
TRBV30	13	-	TRBJ1-1	-	TGTGCCTGGAGTGTACAGGTAAACACTGAAGCTTTCTTT	CAWSVQVNTEAFF
TRBV10-3	15	-	TRBJ2-5	-	TGTGCCACCAGTGGGACCGACCGCGGGGAAGAGACCCAGTACTTC	CATSGTDRGEETQYF
TRBV5-4	16	-	TRBJ2-3	-	TGTGCCAGCAGCCAAATGGGTCGCTCAGACACAGATACGCAGTATTTT	CASSQMGRSDTDTQYF
TRBV6-5	12	few	TRBJ2-1	-	TGTGCCAGCAGGGCAGGTCCGGGTGAGCAGTTCTTC	CASRAGPGEQFF
TRBV7-8	17	-	TRBJ2-3	TRBD2	TGTGCCAGCAGCTTATTGGGACTAGCGGGAGGGGCAGATACGCAGTATTTT	CASSLLGLAGGADTQYF
TRBV12-3/TRBV12-4	13	-	TRBJ2-3	-	TGTGCCAGCAGTTCCAGGAGCAGAGATACGCAGTATTTT	CASSSRSRDTQYF
TRBV4-2	15	-	TRBJ2-1	TRBD2	TGTACCAGCAGCCCCCGGGGAGGGACTGACAGTGAGCAGTTCTTC	CTSSPRGGTDSEQFF
TRBV6-6	14	-	TRBJ2-5	TRBD1	TGTGCCAGCAGCTGGACAGGGCGACAAGAGACCCAGTACTTC	CASSWTGRQETQYF
TRBV11-2	17	-	TRBJ2-2	-	TGTGCCAGCAGCTTAGACGGCTTACAGGTACACACCTGGGAGTTGTTTTTT	CASSLDGLQVHTWELFF
TRBV11-1	15	few	TRBJ2-7	-	TGTGCCAGCAGCTCAGGCTCTTTCAGCCTCTACGAGCAGTACTTC	CASSSGSFSLYEQYF
TRBV6-1	14	many	TRBJ2-3	TRBD2	TGTGCCATTCGGACTAGCGGGTCGACAGATACGCAGTATTTT	CAIRTSGSTDTQYF
TRBV11-2	11	-	TRBJ2-7	-	TGTGCCAACAGCCACGGCCTGGAGCAGTACTTC	CANSHGLEQYF
TRBV4-3	15	-	TRBJ2-1	TRBD1	TGCACCAGCAGCCAGGGACAGGGGCTCTACAATGAGCGGTTCTTC	CTSSQGQGLYNERFF
TRBV18	17	few	TRBJ2-7	TRBD2	TGTGCCAGCTCACCACTCGGACTAGCGGGAGGGCCGGACGAGCAGTACTTT	CASSPLGLAGGPDEQYF
TRBV13	15	-	TRBJ2-5	-	TGTGCCAGCAGCTTAAGAGTGGGGTACCAAGAGACCCAGTACTTC	CASSLRVGYQETQYF
TRBV13	17	-	TRBJ2-7	TRBD1	TGTGCCAGCAGCTTAGGCCTTTGGCAGGGGGCGTCCTACGAGCAGTACTTC	CASSLGLWQGASYEQYF
TRBV28	15	few	TRBJ1-1	-	TGTGCCAGCAGTTTAAGGGGTGGTAGCAACACTGAAGCTTTCTTT	CASSLRGGSNTEAFF
TRBV6-1	18	few	TRBJ2-1	TRBD2	TGTGCCAGCAGCTGGACTAGCGGGAGGGCCTCGACGTACAATGAGCAGTTCTTC	CASSWTSGRASTYNEQFF
TRBV11-2	14	-	TRBJ1-6	-	TGTGGCAGCAGCCTCGCCACGACGACAGCACCCCTCCACTTT	CGSSLATTTAPLHF
TRBV11-2	14	-	TRBJ1-2	TRBD1	TGTGCCAGCAGCTGGGACAGGGTGGTGGATGGCTACACCTTC	CASSWDRVVDGYTF
TRBV12-3/TRBV12-4	15	many	TRBJ2-7	TRBD2	TGTGCCAGCAGTTTGGCTAGCGGGAGGGTAGTTGAGCAGTACTTC	CASSLASGRVVEQYF
TRBV10-3	17	-	TRBJ2-7	-	TGTGCCATCAGTGCGGCTGGACAGACAGACACCACCTACGAGCAGTACTTC	CAISAAGQTDTTYEQYF
TRBV28	16	-	TRBJ2-7	-	TGTGCTAGCAGTTTAGGGGCTAGTGGGGGTAATTACGAGCAGTACTTC	CASSLGASGGNYEQYF
TRBV4-1	14	many	TRBJ1-6	-	TGCGCCAGCAGCCAAGAATTTGTGGGTCCACCCCTCCACTTT	CASSQEFVGPPLHF
TRBV6-2/TRBV6-3	12	many	TRBJ1-1	-	TGTGCCAGCAGCTATATTGGCACTGAAGCTTTCTTT	CASSYIGTEAFF
TRBV4-3	16	many	TRBJ2-7	-	TGCGCCAGCAGCCAAGAAGCGGCAGGGGCTACCTACGAGCAGTACTTC	CASSQEAAGATYEQYF
TRBV19	13	-	TRBJ2-7	TRBD2	TGTGCCACTACTAGCGGGGGGATTTACGAGCAGTACTTC	CATTSGGIYEQYF
TRBV6-6	13	many	TRBJ1-5	-	TGTGCCAGCAGTTACTTGAGCAATCAGCCCCAGCATTTT	CASSYLSNQPQHF
TRBV5-4	18	many	TRBJ2-1	TRBD2	TGTGCCAGCAGCTTTAGAGTAGCGGGAGGCCGCTCCTACAATGAGCAGTTCTTC	CASSFRVAGGRSYNEQFF
TRBV4-1	16	-	TRBJ1-1	TRBD1	TGCGCCAGCAGCCCCACTCGACAGGGATGGAGCACTGAAGCTTTCTTT	CASSPTRQGWSTEAFF
TRBV4-2	16	-	TRBJ1-5	TRBD1	TGTGCCAGTAGCCAAGATCAGGGGGGGAGCAGTCAGCCTCAGCATTTT	CASSQDQGGSSQPQHF
TRBV29-1	12	many	TRBJ1-1	-	TGCAGCGTCGGACAGCTAAACACTGAAGCTTTCTTT	CSVGQLNTEAFF
TRBV14	16	few	TRBJ2-3	-	TGTGCCAGCAGCCAAGGAAGGGATTGGCGCACAGATACGCAGTATTTT	CASSQGRDWRTDTQYF
TRBV14	15	-	TRBJ2-2	TRBD2	TGTGCCAGCAGCCGCGGGACTAGCGGGACTGAGGAGCTGTTTTTT	CASSRGTSGTEELFF
TRBV12-3/TRBV12-4	14	-	TRBJ1-2	TRBD1	TGTTCCAGCAGTTTCGGGGACAGCGGGTATGGCTACACCTTC	CSSSFGDSGYGYTF
TRBV6-1	14	-	TRBJ2-7	-	TGTGCCAGCAATGATCTCGCCACCCCCTACGAGGAGTACTTC	CASNDLATPYEEYF
TRBV5-1	13	-	TRBJ1-2	-	TGCGCCAGCAGCTTGGGGGAAGTGTATGGCTACACCTTC	CASSLGEVYGYTF
TRBV4-1	18	many	TRBJ2-5	TRBD2	TGCGCCAGCAGCCAAGATCTGTACGGACTAGCGGGCCAAGAGACCCAGTACTTC	CASSQDLYGLAGQETQYF
TRBV7-8	14	-	TRBJ2-7	-	TGTACCAGCAGCTTAGGGCAGTACTCCTACGAGCAGTACTTC	CTSSLGQYSYEQYF
TRBV19	14	-	TRBJ1-1	-	TGTGCCAGTAGAAGGGGACGGACAAACACTGAAGCTTTCTTT	CASRRGRTNTEAFF
TRBV11-1	14	few	TRBJ2-2	-	TGTGCCAGCAGAAGACTCGCGAACACCGGGGAGCTGTTTTTT	CASRRLANTGELFF
TRBV30	13	once	TRBJ1-4	-	TGTGCCCTGTTGGGGGAACGGGGAGAAAAACTGTTTTTT	CALLGERGEKLFF
TRBV4-2	19	many	TRBJ2-2	TRBD2	TGTGCCAGCAGCCAAGTCTGGTCACTAGCGGGGACGAACACCGGGGAGCTGTTTTTT	CASSQVWSLAGTNTGELFF
TRBV11-2	12	-	TRBJ2-1	-	TGTGCCAGTAGCTTAGGGAGAGAGGTTCAGTTCTTC	CASSLGREVQFF
TRBV11-2	12	-	TRBJ2-7	TRBD2	TGTGCCAGCATCTTAGGCGGGAGCGTGCAGTACTTC	CASILGGSVQYF
TRBV11-2	18	-	TRBJ2-1	TRBD2	TGTACCAGCAGCTTAGAGTCGGCTAGCGGAGGACGCTACAATGAGCAGCTCTTC	CTSSLESASGGRYNEQLF
TRBV6-2/TRBV6-3	14	-	TRBJ2-3	-	TGTGCCAGCAGTGACTCCCACCCCACAGATACGCAGTATTTT	CASSDSHPTDTQYF